The 3 T cell receptor beta chains listed next were all sequenced from one sample in a study of cytotoxic CD8 clonotypes in ibrutinib-treated CLL. The repertoire was sequenced with immunoSEQ multiplex PCR; TCRdb's copy has only in-frame clones and lacks some. The data hold 45,000 to 60,000 clones, with roughly three fifths observed a single time. Specimen: PBMCs, collected after 24 months of ibrutinib treatment. The receptors were gathered from a human donor with chronic lymphocytic leukemia.

The rearrangement joins TRBV21-1 to TRBJ2-3; the DNA was not used to check the table's D call, TRBD1. TRBV21-1 is described as a pseudogene. The CDR3 covers 15 residues. In nucleotides, the CDR3 is TGTGCCAGCACCCTGGACAGGGCTAGTACAGATACGCAGTATTTT. Protein sequence: CASTLDRASTDTQYF.

V is TRBV21-1 and J is TRBJ2-1; no DNA check was done on the table's D call, TRBD1. TRBV21-1 is annotated as a pseudogene. The CDR3 extends over 15 amino acids. The CDR3 DNA is TGTGCCAGCAGCAAATGTGGCAGCTCCTACAATGAGCAGTTCTTC. Translation gives CASSKCGSSYNEQFF.

This chain links TRBV18 with TRBJ1-1; a possible D gene is TRBD1 (5 bases). The V end lost 4 bases, the J end lost 7 bases, and 16 bases lay between the germline ends. The CDR3 runs 14 residues. Germline loops: CDR1 KGHSH, CDR2 LQKENI. CDR3 region: CASSLSAGEGEAFF. CDR3 bases: TGTGCCAGCTCACTCTCAGCGGGGGAGGGTGAAGCTTTCTTT.